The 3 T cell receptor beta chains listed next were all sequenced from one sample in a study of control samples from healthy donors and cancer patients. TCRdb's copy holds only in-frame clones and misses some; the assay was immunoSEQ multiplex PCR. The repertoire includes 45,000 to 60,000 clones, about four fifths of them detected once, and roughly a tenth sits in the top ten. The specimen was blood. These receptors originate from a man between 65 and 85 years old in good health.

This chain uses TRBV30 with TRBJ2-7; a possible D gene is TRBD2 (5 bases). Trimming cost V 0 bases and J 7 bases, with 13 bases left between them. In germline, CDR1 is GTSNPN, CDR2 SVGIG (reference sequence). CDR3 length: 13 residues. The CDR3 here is CAWSVTGPGEQYF. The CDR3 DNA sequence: TGTGCCTGGAGTGTAACGGGCCCGGGGGAGCAGTACTTC.

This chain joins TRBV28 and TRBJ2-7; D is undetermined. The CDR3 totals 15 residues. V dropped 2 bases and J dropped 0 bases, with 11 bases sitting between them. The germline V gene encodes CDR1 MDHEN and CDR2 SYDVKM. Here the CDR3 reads CASSLPTESSYEQYF. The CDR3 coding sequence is TGTGCCAGCAGTTTACCGACTGAGAGCTCCTACGAGCAGTACTTC.

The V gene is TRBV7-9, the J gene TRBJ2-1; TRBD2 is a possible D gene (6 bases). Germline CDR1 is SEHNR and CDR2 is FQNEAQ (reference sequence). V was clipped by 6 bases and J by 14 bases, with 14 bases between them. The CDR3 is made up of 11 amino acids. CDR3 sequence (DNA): TGTGCCAGCAGTTTCGGATCGGGGGAGTTCTTC. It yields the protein CASSFGSGEFF.